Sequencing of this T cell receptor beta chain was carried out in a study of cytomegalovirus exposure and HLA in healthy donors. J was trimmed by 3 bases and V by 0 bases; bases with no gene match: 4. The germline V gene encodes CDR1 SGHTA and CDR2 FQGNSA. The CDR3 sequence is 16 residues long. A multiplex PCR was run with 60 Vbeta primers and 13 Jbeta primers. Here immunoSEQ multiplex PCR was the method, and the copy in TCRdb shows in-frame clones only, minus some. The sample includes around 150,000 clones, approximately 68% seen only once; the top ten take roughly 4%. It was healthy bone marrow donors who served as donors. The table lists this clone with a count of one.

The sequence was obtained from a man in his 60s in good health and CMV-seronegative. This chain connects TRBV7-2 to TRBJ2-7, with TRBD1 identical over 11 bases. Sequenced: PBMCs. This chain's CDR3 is CASSLAGTGGSYEQYF. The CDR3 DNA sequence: TGTGCCAGCAGCTTAGCCGGGACAGGGGGAAGCTACGAGCAGTACTTC. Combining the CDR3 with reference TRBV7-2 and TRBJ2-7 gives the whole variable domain GAGVSQSPSNKVTEKGKDVELRCDPISGHTALYWYRQSLGQGLEFLIYFQGNSAPDKSGLPSDRFSAERTGGSVSTLTIQRTQQEDSAVYLCASSLAGTGGSYEQYFGPGTRLTVT.